Listed below are T cell receptor beta chains from one sample, sequenced in a study of CD4 T cells in relation to SARS-CoV-2 and coronaviruses. The method was immunoSEQ multiplex PCR; TCRdb's version includes in-frame clones alone and lacks a portion of them. The sample carries some 68,000 clones, about 92% recorded once. The sample was naive CD4+ T cells from PBMCs. These receptors originate from a human donor in good health. Each CDR3 is given with its conserved first and last residue. The order of the fields is V gene, J gene, clone size, D gene, CDR3 protein, CDR3 DNA. D genes are given only for firm matches. A row's size may be missing; if present it is once, few, many or a size class.

TRBV18	TRBJ2-2	-	-	CASSPRTVDTGELFF	TGTGCCAGCTCACCACGGACGGTCGACACCGGGGAGCTGTTTTTT
TRBV25-1	TRBJ2-7	-	-	CASSNRRNLNYEQYF	TGTGCCAGCAGTAATCGGAGGAACCTAAACTACGAGCAGTACTTC
TRBV5-1	TRBJ2-3	-	TRBD2	CASSQLTSGADTQYF	TGCGCCAGCAGCCAATTGACTAGCGGTGCAGATACGCAGTATTTT
TRBV9	TRBJ1-1	few	-	CASSAIVRNTEAFF	TGTGCCAGCAGCGCGATCGTGAGGAACACTGAAGCTTTCTTT
TRBV5-4	TRBJ2-1	-	TRBD2	CASSWAGLAGGSSYNEQFF	TGTGCCAGCAGCTGGGCGGGACTAGCGGGAGGGAGCTCCTACAATGAGCAGTTCTTC
TRBV5-8	TRBJ1-5	once	-	CASSRQGGGRNQPQHF	TGTGCCAGCAGCCGCCAGGGCGGCGGGAGAAATCAGCCCCAGCATTTT
TRBV9	TRBJ2-7	-	TRBD1	CASSVSPTGTGMYEQYF	TGTGCCAGCAGCGTATCCCCTACCGGGACAGGGATGTACGAGCAGTACTTC
TRBV5-6	TRBJ2-7	-	-	CASSLGRGGGYEQYF	TGTGCCAGCAGCTTGGGTAGGGGTGGCGGCTACGAGCAGTACTTC
TRBV18	TRBJ1-1	-	TRBD1	CASSTGQGPMNTEAFF	TGTGCCAGCTCAACCGGACAGGGACCCATGAACACTGAAGCTTTCTTT
TRBV5-3	TRBJ1-4	-	-	CARSFPGDGDEKLFF	TGTGCCAGAAGCTTTCCCGGGGACGGGGATGAAAAACTGTTTTTT
TRBV25-1	TRBJ2-7	-	-	CASSHLGLTSGEQYF	TGTGCCAGCAGTCACCTCGGACTCACCAGCGGCGAGCAGTACTTC
TRBV28	TRBJ1-2	few	-	CASSLDRHYGYTF	TGTGCCAGCAGTTTAGACAGGCACTATGGCTACACCTTC
TRBV5-1	TRBJ1-4	-	TRBD1	CASSRGTANEKLFF	TGCGCCAGCAGCCGTGGGACAGCTAATGAAAAACTGTTTTTT
TRBV7-2	TRBJ2-3	-	-	CASSLVGAISTDTQYF	TGTGCCAGCAGCTTAGTTGGAGCGATTAGCACAGATACGCAGTATTTT
TRBV6-2/TRBV6-3	TRBJ2-7	once	-	CASSYRALLTYEQYF	TGTGCCAGCAGTTACAGGGCACTTCTAACCTACGAGCAGTACTTC
TRBV29-1	TRBJ2-7	once	TRBD1	CSVSPGQGGEQYF	TGCAGCGTTTCTCCGGGACAGGGGGGCGAGCAGTACTTC
TRBV6-5	TRBJ1-6	-	-	CASRRQDNSPLHF	TGTGCCAGCAGAAGGCAGGATAATTCACCCCTCCACTTT
TRBV20-1	TRBJ2-5	-	TRBD2	CSASPLFRLAGQETQYF	TGCAGTGCTAGTCCCCTCTTCCGACTAGCGGGCCAAGAGACCCAGTACTTC
TRBV7-9	TRBJ1-6	-	-	CASSLENSPLHF	TGTGCCAGCAGCTTAGAGAATTCACCCCTCCACTTT
TRBV4-1	TRBJ2-5	-	TRBD2	CASSQGNTGLASETQYF	TGCGCCAGCAGCCAAGGAAACACGGGACTAGCTTCAGAGACCCAGTACTTC
TRBV10-1	TRBJ2-7	-	-	CARPLGPPQEQYF	TGCGCCAGACCCCTGGGACCTCCTCAAGAGCAGTACTTC